The entry below gives a single TCR beta chain sequence along with its context. The table came from immunoSEQ multiplex PCR; TCRdb's copy has only in-frame clones and leaves some out. The data contain about 390,000 clones, around 87% of them seen just once; the ten biggest clones take up approximately 2.5%. These data originate in a study of blood T cell repertoires in COVID-19. Seattle cases were enrolled at active infection and followed longitudinally. The germline V gene has CDR1 SGHRS and CDR2 YFSETQ. Deletions cut 4 bases from V and 4 bases from J, with 17 bases between. This CDR3 has 15 residues.

This TCR came from a woman aged 55-69 years with COVID-19, enrolled during active disease. The sample comprised peripheral blood. This chain uses TRBV5-1 with TRBJ1-1; D uncertain. The CDR3 loop is CASSLDPVRGTEAFF. The CDR3 region has the DNA TGCGCCAGCAGCCTTGACCCCGTGCGCGGCACTGAAGCTTTCTTT.